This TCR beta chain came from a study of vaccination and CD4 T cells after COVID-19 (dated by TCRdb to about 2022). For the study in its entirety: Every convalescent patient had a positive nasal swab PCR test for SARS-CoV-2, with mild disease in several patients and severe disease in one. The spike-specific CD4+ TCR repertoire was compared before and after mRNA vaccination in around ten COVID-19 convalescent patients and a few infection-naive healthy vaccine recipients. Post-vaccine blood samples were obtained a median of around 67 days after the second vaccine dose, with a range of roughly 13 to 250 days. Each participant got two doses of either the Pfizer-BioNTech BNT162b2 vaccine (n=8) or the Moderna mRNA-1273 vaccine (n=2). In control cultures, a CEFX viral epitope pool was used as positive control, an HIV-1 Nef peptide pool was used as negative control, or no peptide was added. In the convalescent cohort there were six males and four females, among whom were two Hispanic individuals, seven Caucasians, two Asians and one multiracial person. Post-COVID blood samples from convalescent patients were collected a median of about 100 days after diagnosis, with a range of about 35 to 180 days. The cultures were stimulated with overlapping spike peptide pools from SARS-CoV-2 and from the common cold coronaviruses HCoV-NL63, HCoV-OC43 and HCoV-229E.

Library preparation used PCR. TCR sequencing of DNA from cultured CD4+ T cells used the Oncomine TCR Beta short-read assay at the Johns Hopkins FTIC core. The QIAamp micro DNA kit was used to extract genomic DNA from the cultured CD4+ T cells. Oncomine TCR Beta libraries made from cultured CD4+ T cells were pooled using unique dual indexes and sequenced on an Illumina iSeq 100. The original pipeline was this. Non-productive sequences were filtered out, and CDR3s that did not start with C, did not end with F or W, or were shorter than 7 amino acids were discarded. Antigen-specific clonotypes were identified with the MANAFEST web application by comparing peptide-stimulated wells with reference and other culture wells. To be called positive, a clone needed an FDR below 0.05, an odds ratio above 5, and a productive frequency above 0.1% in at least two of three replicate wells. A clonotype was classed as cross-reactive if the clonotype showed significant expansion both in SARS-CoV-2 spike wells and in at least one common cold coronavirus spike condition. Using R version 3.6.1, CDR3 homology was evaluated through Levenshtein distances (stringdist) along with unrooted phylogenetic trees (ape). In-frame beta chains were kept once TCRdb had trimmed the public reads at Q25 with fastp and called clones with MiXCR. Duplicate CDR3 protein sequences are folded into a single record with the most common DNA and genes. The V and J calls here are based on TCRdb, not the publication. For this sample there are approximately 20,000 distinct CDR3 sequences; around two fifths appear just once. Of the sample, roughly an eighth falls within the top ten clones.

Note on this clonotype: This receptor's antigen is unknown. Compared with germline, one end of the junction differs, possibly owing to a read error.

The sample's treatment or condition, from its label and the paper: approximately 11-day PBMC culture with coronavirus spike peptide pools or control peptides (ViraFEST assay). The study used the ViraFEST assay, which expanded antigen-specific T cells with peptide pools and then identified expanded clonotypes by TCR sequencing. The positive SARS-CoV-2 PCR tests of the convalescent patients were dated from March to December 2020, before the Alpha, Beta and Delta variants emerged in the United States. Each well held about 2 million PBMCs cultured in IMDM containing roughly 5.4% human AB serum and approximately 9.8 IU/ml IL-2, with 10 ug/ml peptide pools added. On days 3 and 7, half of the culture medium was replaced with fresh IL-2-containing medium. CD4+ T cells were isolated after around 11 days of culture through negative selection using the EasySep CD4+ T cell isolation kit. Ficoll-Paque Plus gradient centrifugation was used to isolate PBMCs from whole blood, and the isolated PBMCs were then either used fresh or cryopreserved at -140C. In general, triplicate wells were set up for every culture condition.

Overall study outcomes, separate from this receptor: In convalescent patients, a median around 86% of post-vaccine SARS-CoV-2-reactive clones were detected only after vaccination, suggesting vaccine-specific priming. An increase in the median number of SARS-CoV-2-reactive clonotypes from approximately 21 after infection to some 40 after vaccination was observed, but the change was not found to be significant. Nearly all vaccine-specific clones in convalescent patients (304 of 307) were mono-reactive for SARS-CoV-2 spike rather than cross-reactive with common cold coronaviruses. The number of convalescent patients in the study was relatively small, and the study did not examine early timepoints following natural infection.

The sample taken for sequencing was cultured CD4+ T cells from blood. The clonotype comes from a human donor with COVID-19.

The nucleotide sequence is given as TGTGCTAGCAGTCGACCCGGGACGGGGGCGGAGACCCAGTACTTC. The resulting protein is CASSRPGTGAETQYF. The sequence is built from TRBV7-6 and TRBJ2-5, with the D call perhaps TRBD1 or TRBD2, as 6 bases match in each case. Counted from cysteine to phenylalanine, this CDR3 has 15 amino acids. Only the CDR3 part of the read is kept: 45 bases, read in frame from the first base. Based on the germline V gene, the CDR1 and CDR2 sequences are SGHVS and FNYEAQ.